Below are 13 T cell receptor beta chains sequenced from a single sample in a study of graft-versus-host responses after intestinal transplantation. Irradiated stimulators labeled with violet dye, approximately 200,000 in number, were plated with approximately 200,000 CFSE-labeled responders. Assay: immunoSEQ multiplex PCR; the TCRdb copy retains only in-frame clones and omits some. Altogether 13,000 to 15,000 clones are present, around two fifths being singletons, with the ten largest covering roughly 14%. Sample: alloreactive CD8+ T cells from a mixed lymphocyte reaction culture, taken before intestinal transplant. The subset is: CFSE-low proliferating T cells sorted from roughly six-day pre-transplant mixed lymphocyte reaction (GvH or HvG direction). These receptors originate from a human patient who received an intestinal transplant.

V is TRBV6-6 and J is TRBJ2-7; tentatively, D is TRBD2 (5 bases). V lost 4 bases, J lost 3 bases, and 19 bases lay in between. The germline CDR1 and CDR2 sequences are MNHNY and SVGAGI (reference sequence). This CDR3 has 16 residues. The DNA for the CDR3 is TGTGCCAGCAGTTCCGAGGGCCTACCCGAGTTCTACGAGCAGTACTTC. Translation gives CASSSEGLPEFYEQYF.

The gene calls are TRBV7-9 and TRBJ1-4, with D hard to call. V gave up 5 bases and J gave up 0 bases, with 7 bases separating them. Germline V lookup: CDR1 SEHNR, CDR2 FQNEAQ (reference sequence). The CDR3 spans 14 residues. CDR3: CASSTSATNEKLFF. DNA for the CDR3: TGTGCCAGCAGCACAAGCGCAACTAATGAAAAACTGTTTTTT.

The chain couples TRBV4-3 to TRBJ2-5; TRBD2 might be the D (6 bases). V was trimmed by 0 bases and J by 5 bases, leaving 13 bases between them. CDR1 LGHNA and CDR2 YSLEER come from the germline V gene. This CDR3 has 15 amino acids. The CDR3 here is CASSQDAGSGETQYF. In nucleotides, the CDR3 is TGCGCCAGCAGCCAAGATGCCGGGAGCGGGGAGACCCAGTACTTC.

This clone was detected a few times. V usage is TRBV30 and J usage is TRBJ1-1; D unresolved. There are 12 residues in the CDR3. V lost 0 bases and J 4 bases, leaving 6 bases between the germline ends. CDR1 and CDR2 (germline): GTSNPN, SVGIG (reference sequence). The CDR3 DNA sequence: TGTGCCTGGAGTGTCCTGGCCACTGAAGCTTTCTTT. Translation gives CAWSVLATEAFF.

V gene TRBV5-1 combines with J gene TRBJ2-7; D is ambiguous. Deletions cut 4 bases from V and 5 bases from J, with 10 bases between. CDR3 size: 12 residues. CDR1 and CDR2 (germline): SGHRS, YFSETQ. CDR3 sequence reads: CASSLTSDEQYF. The CDR3 region has the DNA TGCGCCAGCAGCCTAACGAGCGACGAGCAGTACTTC.

This clone was seen a handful of times. The gene calls are TRBV7-2 and TRBJ1-1, with D perhaps matching TRBD1 (5 bases). CDR3 size: 14 residues. Germline V gene sequence: CDR1 SGHTA, CDR2 FQGNSA. Deletions cut 1 base from V and 3 bases from J, with 9 bases between. The CDR3 loop is CASSLVGGDTEAFF. The CDR3 coding sequence is TGTGCCAGCAGCTTAGTGGGGGGTGACACTGAAGCTTTCTTT.

This clone was picked up a small number of times. The genes are TRBV30 and TRBJ2-3; 8 positions agree with TRBD2. In germline, CDR1 is GTSNPN, CDR2 SVGIG (reference sequence). There are 16 residues in the CDR3. Losses at the gene ends were 2 bases for V and 5 bases for J; bases not matched to a gene: 12. CDR3 coding DNA: TGTGCCTGGAGTTCGGGAACGGGGGGGTTGAGAGATACGCAGTATTTT. Protein: CAWSSGTGGLRDTQYF.

This clone is labeled as medium-sized. This chain links TRBV9 with TRBJ1-5, with a possible D match to TRBD1 (5 bases). The CDR3 loop spans 14 amino acids. The V gene lost 3 bases and the J gene lost 5 bases, with 12 bases spanning the gap. Looked up from germline, CDR1 is SGDLS and CDR2 is YYNGEE. CDR3 nucleotide sequence: TGTGCCAGCAGCGCCACAGGTTTGGATCAGCCCCAGCATTTT. Its protein product is CASSATGLDQPQHF.

This chain connects TRBV19 to TRBJ1-1, with D perhaps TRBD1 (6 bases). Between the trimmed V and J ends, which lost 5 bases and 1 base, there was a span of 8 bases. The germline V gene has CDR1 LNHDA and CDR2 SQIVND (reference sequence). CDR3 length: 13 residues. In nucleotides, the CDR3 is TGTGCCAGTAGTTTGGGACAGAACACTGAAGCTTTCTTT. It is translated as CASSLGQNTEAFF.

This clone is judged medium-sized. The chain has TRBV6-5 and TRBJ2-7; possible D gene TRBD2, 6 bases. There are 14 residues in the CDR3. Germline values: CDR1 MNHEY, CDR2 SVGAGI. Trimming shortened V by 2 bases and J by 3 bases, and 11 bases separated the two germline ends. The CDR3 DNA reads as TGTGCCAGCAGTTACGGTCTCGGGGGCTACGAGCAGTACTTC. This gives the protein CASSYGLGGYEQYF.

DNA for the CDR3: TGTGCCAGCACCACGGGGGGGATTGGGGGCTACACCTTC. Translation gives CASTTGGIGGYTF. V and J are TRBV6-5 and TRBJ1-2; D is possibly TRBD1 (5 bases). The germline gives CDR1 MNHEY, CDR2 SVGAGI. The V gene lost 7 bases and the J gene lost 8 bases, with 17 bases spanning the gap. CDR3 length: 13 residues.

This clone has only a few counts. The chain couples TRBV11-2 to TRBJ2-2, with 9 bases aligning to TRBD2. The ends lost 4 bases at V and 4 bases at J; junction bases unmatched: 7. Germline V CDR1 and CDR2: SGHAT, FQNNGV. The CDR3 extends over 16 amino acids. CDR3 region: CASSSTSGEATGELFF. In nucleotides, the CDR3 is TGTGCCAGCAGCTCGACTAGCGGAGAGGCCACCGGGGAGCTGTTTTTT.

CDR3 residues: CASSGTGSDGYTF. CDR3 DNA: TGTGCCAGTAGCGGGACAGGGAGCGATGGCTACACCTTC. This chain joins TRBV19 and TRBJ1-2, with TRBD1 identical over 9 bases. Trimming at V came to 6 bases and at J to 6 bases, leaving 5 bases not matched to a gene. CDR3 length: 13 residues. The germline V gene encodes CDR1 LNHDA and CDR2 SQIVND (reference sequence).